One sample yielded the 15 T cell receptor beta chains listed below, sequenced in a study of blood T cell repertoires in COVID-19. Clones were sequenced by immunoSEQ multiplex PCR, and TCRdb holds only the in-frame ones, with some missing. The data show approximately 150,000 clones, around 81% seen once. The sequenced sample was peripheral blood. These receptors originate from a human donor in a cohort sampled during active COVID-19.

CDR3 sequence: CASTLFGVTDTQYF. CDR3 sequence (DNA): TGCGCCAGTACCCTTTTCGGGGTCACAGATACGCAGTATTTT. V is TRBV5-1 and J is TRBJ2-3, with TRBD2 as a possible D gene (5 bases). The CDR3 covers 14 residues. Trimming left V 8 bases short and J 2 bases short, with 15 bases between. CDR1 is SGHRS, CDR2 YFSETQ, per germline.

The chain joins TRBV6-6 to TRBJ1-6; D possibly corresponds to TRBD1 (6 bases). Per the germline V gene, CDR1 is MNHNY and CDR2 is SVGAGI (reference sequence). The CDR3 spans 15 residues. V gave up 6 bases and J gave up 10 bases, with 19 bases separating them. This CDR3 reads CASSLLQGPGSPLHF. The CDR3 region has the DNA TGTGCCAGCAGCCTACTTCAGGGGCCCGGCTCACCCCTCCACTTT.

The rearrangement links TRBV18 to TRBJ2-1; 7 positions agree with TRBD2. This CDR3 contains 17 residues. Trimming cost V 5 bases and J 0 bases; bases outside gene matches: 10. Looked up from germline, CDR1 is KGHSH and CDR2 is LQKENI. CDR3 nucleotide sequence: TGTGCCAGCTCATCCTTATCTAGCGGACGCTCCTACAATGAGCAGTTCTTC. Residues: CASSSLSSGRSYNEQFF.

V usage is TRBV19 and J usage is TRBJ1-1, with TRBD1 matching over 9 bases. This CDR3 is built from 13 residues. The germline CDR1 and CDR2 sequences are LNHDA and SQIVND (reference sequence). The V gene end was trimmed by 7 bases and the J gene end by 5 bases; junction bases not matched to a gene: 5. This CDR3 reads CASKVTGGTEAFF. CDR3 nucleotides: TGTGCCAGTAAGGTGACAGGGGGGACTGAAGCTTTCTTT.

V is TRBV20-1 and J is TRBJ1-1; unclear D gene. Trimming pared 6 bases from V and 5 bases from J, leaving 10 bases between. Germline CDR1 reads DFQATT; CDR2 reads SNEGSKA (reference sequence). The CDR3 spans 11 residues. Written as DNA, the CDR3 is TGCAGTGCAACATCCGGGACTGAAGCTTTCTTT. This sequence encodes CSATSGTEAFF.

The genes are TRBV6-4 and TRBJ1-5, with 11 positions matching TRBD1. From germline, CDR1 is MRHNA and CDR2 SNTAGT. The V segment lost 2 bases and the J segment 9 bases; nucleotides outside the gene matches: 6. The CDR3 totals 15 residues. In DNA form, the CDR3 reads TGTGCCAGCAGTGACGGGGGGACAGGGGGGTTGCCCCAGCATTTT. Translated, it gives CASSDGGTGGLPQHF.

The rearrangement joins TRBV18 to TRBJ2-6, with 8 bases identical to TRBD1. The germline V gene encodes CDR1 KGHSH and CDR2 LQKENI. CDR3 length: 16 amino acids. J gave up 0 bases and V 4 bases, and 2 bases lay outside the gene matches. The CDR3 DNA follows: TGTGCCAGCTCACTTACAGGGGGCTCTGGGGCCAACGTCCTGACTTTC. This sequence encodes CASSLTGGSGANVLTF.

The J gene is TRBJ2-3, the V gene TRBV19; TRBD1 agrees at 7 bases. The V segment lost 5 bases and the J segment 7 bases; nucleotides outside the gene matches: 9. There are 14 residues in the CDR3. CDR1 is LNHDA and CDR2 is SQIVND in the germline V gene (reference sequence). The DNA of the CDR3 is TGTGCCAGTAGTCTTGGACAGGCCAGATATACGCAGTATTTT. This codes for CASSLGQARYTQYF.

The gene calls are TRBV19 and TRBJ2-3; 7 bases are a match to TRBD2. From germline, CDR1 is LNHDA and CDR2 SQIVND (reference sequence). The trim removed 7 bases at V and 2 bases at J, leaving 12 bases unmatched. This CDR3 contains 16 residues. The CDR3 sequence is CASIPHGGSFTDTQYF. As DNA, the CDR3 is TGTGCCAGTATCCCCCACGGCGGGAGTTTCACAGATACGCAGTATTTT.

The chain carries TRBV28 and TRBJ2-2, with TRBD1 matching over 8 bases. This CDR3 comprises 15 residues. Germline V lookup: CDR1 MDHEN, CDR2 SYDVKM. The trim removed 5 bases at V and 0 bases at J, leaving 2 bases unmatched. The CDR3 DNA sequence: TGTGCCAGCAGTGTGACAGGGGCGAACACCGGGGAGCTGTTTTTT. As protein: CASSVTGANTGELFF.

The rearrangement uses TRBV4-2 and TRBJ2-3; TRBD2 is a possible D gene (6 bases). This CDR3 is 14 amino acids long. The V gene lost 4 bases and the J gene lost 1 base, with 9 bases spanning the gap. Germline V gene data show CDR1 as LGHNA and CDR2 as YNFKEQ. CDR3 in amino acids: CASSRGEGTDTQYF. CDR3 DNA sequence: TGTGCCAGCAGCCGGGGGGAGGGCACAGATACGCAGTATTTT.

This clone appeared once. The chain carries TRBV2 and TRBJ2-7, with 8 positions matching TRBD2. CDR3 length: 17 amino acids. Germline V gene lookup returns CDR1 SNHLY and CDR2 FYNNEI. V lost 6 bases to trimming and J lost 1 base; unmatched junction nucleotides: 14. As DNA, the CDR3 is TGTGCCAGCAGAGGACTAGCCGATCGCGATCAATCCTACGAGCAGTACTTC. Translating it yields CASRGLADRDQSYEQYF.

In nucleotides, the CDR3 is TGTGCCAGCAGGCCAGACAATAACCTCAGGGGGCTCGTCTCTGGGGCCAACGTCCTGACTTTC. Translating it yields CASRPDNNLRGLVSGANVLTF. The rearrangement links TRBV7-8 to TRBJ2-6; 8 bases map to TRBD1. This CDR3 has 21 residues. V lost 6 bases and J lost 0; bases outside the gene matches: 19. Germline-derived CDR1 and CDR2 are SGHVS and FQNEAQ.

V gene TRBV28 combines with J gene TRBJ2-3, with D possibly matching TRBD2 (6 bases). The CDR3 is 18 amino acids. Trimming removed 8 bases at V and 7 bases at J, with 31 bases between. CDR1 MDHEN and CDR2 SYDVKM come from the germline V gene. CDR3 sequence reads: CASPPILAAGENPNTQYF. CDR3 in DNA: TGTGCCAGCCCCCCCATACTAGCTGCTGGTGAAAATCCTAATACGCAGTATTTT.

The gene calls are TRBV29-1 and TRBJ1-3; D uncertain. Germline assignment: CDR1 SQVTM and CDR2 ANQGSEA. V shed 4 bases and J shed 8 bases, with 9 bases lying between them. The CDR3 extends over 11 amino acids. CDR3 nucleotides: TGCAGCGTTGGAGGTGGTGACACCATATATTTT. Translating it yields CSVGGGDTIYF.